This paragraph covers one T cell receptor beta chain sequence. Antigen unknown. This specimen comes from a study of T cells in Graves' hyperthyroidism and ophthalmopathy. Study-level findings and limits: Within blood appeared most thyroid clonotypes that had expanded above 0.001.

Template material for amplifying TCR beta CDR3 regions consisted of RNA transcripts. HTBI primers were employed in a first-round RT-PCR of the TCR CDR3. TCRdb analysed the multiplex PCR reads with MiXCR anew, one entry per CDR3 protein. The repertoire consists of hundreds of thousands of distinct CDR3 sequences, with about 43% occurring once and the leading ten covering just under 8.5%. The V end lost 0 bases, the J end lost 1 base, and 9 bases lay between the germline ends. CDR3 length: 15 residues. CDR1 and CDR2 from the germline V gene are MGHRA and YSYEKL. Those patients with uncontrolled infection, other autoimmune disease, pregnancy or lactation were excluded. Clinical symptoms, serum thyroxine and TRAb, thyroid ultrasound and orbital computed tomography together formed the diagnostic basis.

The sample was peripheral blood or thyroid tissue (not recorded which). The sequence derives from a woman under 30 with Graves' hyperthyroidism. V gene TRBV4-1 combines with J gene TRBJ1-1; D is possibly TRBD1 (6 bases). CDR3 residues: CASSQEGRGNTEAFF. The CDR3 nucleotides are TGCGCCAGCAGCCAAGAGGGCAGGGGGAACACTGAAGCTTTCTTT.